This T cell receptor (beta chain) is from a study of human T cells and chemical hapten exposure. For the study at large: Mainly, slight library volume differences in the pool made TCR yields vary.

The time point: healthy volunteer bleed at 2 weeks. The authors' total RNA extraction used unfractionated whole blood. A remark on this clonotype: Antigen: not known.

Individual cDNA molecules (in the library) carried attached unique molecular identifiers. Original methodology: Sample-level TCR yields exhibited a median of around 90,000, with a range of about 20,000 to 700,000. Using its own MiXCR run on the RACE reads, TCRdb lists one record per CDR3 protein. TCRdb, rather than the study authors, made the V and J calls. This sample has some 93,000 distinct CDR3 sequences; approximately 9.7% occur once, and the top ten carry about 3.1%. The V end was cut by 4 bases, the J end by 0 bases, with 15 bases between. The CDR3 runs to 16 residues. CDR1 and CDR2 from the germline V gene are SGHRS and YFSETQ. General study results and limits: The study found that DPC sensitization did not change TCRs above 1 in 1000 frequency.

The genes are TRBV5-1 and TRBJ2-3; maybe TRBD2 (6 bases). This receptor was taken from a female donor in good health. Some clones in this sample may be carry-over from other donors' samples. The sample was whole blood. The CDR3 region is CASSPGDGSSTDTQYF. CDR3 nucleotide sequence: TGCGCCAGCAGCCCGGGGGACGGCTCTAGCACAGATACGCAGTATTTT.